This paragraph reports one T cell receptor beta chain. Study processing details: Amplification from reference gene primers served as the basis for estimated nucleated cell counts. Data came from immunoSEQ multiplex PCR; TCRdb stores just in-frame clones and leaves some out. V, J and clone size are taken as reported in that table, and D and trimming were inferred from the DNA itself. The sample holds around 140,000 clones, about nine tenths seen once. This sample stems from a study of blood T cell repertoires in COVID-19. At the level of the study: Both acute and convalescent COVID-19 samples were obtained from the United States, Italy and Spain. T cells, B-cell-depleted T cells, or PBMCs provided the cDNA or gDNA that served as material.

Participant-given clinical history determined each cohort assignment. The CDR3 runs 13 residues. CDR1 and CDR2 (germline): SGHNT, YYREEE (reference sequence). V lost 6 bases, J lost 8 bases, and 9 bases stayed unmatched. Sequencing input: PBMCs or T cells enriched from blood (not recorded which). The chain is built from TRBV5-4 and TRBJ1-2, with 8 bases aligning to TRBD1. The receptor was derived from a man aged 50 to 60 who had recovered from COVID-19. This chain's CDR3 is CASKGDRLDGYTF. CDR3 sequence (DNA): TGTGCCAGCAAAGGGGACAGGCTTGACGGCTACACCTTC.